Described below is a single T cell receptor (beta chain) sequence and its context. The antigen it recognizes is unknown. It has no much larger one-base neighbor in the sample; base qualities were not kept. TCRbeta CDR3 regions were amplified from genomic DNA by means of the immunoSEQ Assay, a bias-controlled multiplex PCR. Processing in the source paper ran as follows. The number of nucleated cells in each sample was estimated from the amplification of reference gene primers within the assay. To quantify the absolute abundance of each unique TCRbeta CDR3 rearrangement, sequence reads were collapsed and filtered. For each sample, productive Simpson clonality was calculated as the square root of Simpson's diversity index over productive rearrangements. TCRdb took over this immuneACCESS table, retaining in-frame rearrangements with V and J assigned. Such tables are incomplete; in checked studies, under half of the missing clones stem from an unresolved V gene, and the remainder is unexplained. V and J calls and clone size are as listed in that table; D and trimming were resolved from the DNA. The sample table shows about 130,000 clones, and about 80% are seen once. The ten biggest clones cover roughly 3% of the sample.

The CDR3 measures 16 amino acids from cysteine to phenylalanine. Only the CDR3 part of the read is kept: 48 bases, read in frame from the first base. Germline trimming: 2 bases from V, 9 bases from J; junction bases outside gene matches: 8. CDR1 and CDR2 are read off the germline V gene as KGHSH and LQKENI. This specimen comes from a study of blood T cell repertoires in COVID-19 (TCRdb year 2020). For context, the study as a whole: The collaborator samples originated in the United States, Italy and Spain and spanned the acute and convalescent phases of COVID-19. The material from the prospective study consisted of cDNA or gDNA derived from T cells, B-cell-depleted T cells, or PBMCs. Subjects who had been exposed to COVID-19, were actively infected with it, or had recovered from it provided the deeply sampled blood TCRbeta repertoires that made up the dataset. A freely available public database, intended as a resource for researchers studying the immune response to SARS-CoV-2, is where the repertoires were released. Samples came from the ongoing ImmuneRACE study (first 160 participants) plus 1,254 subjects from 6 global collaborators. Sample metadata almost always included a de-identified subject ID, COVID-19 status, age in years and sex. Where available, HLA class I and class II types were obtained from metadata supplied by the sample provider rather than from assay-based typing.

Overall study results and their limits: The amount of clinical and demographic metadata varied by source and participant and was provided uncurated.

Whole blood was collected in K2EDTA tubes by collaborating institutions according to the institutions' own protocols. For TCRbeta analysis, collaborators shipped samples as frozen whole blood, isolated PBMCs, or DNA extracted from either of those sample types. Sequences were obtained from peripheral blood. The receptor's source is a woman of 80 years or more with acute or convalescent COVID-19. The rearranged segments are TRBV18 and TRBJ1-6; 9 central bases correspond to TRBD1. Read as DNA, the sequence is TGTGCCAGCTCACCATTTACCGGGACAGGGAGTTCACCCCTCCACTTT. Its protein is CASSPFTGTGSSPLHF.